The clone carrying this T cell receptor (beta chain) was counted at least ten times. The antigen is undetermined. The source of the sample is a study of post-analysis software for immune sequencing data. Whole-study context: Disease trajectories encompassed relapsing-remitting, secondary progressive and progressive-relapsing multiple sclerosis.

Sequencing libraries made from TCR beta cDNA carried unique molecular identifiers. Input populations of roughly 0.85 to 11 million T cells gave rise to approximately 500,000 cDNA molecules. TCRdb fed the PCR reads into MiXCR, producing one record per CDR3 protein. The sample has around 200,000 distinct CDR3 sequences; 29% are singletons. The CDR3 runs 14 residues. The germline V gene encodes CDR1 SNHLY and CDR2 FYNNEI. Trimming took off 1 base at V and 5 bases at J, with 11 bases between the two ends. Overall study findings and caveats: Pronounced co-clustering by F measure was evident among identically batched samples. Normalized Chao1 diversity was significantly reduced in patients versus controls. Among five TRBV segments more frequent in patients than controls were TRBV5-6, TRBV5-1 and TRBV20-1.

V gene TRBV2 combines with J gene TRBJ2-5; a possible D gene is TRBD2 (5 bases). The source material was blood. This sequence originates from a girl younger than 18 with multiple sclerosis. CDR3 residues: CASSEVEGGETQYF. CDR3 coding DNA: TGTGCCAGCAGTGAAGTCGAGGGTGGGGAGACCCAGTACTTC.